One sample yielded the 32 T cell receptor beta chains listed below, sequenced in a study of blood T cell repertoires in COVID-19. TCRdb keeps only in-frame clones here, not all; method: immunoSEQ multiplex PCR. Here the sample spans roughly 150,000 clones, roughly 80% being singletons. Sequenced material: PBMCs or T cells enriched from blood (not recorded which). Every receptor here comes from a woman aged 40 to 50 with acute COVID-19.

This clone was counted a few times. This chain links TRBV2 with TRBJ1-6; TRBD1 matches at 8 bases. CDR3 size: 15 residues. The V gene end was trimmed by 6 bases and the J gene end by 7 bases; junction bases not matched to a gene: 8. Germline V gives CDR1 SNHLY, CDR2 FYNNEI. The CDR3 DNA reads TGTGCCAGCAGCAATGGACAGGGTGTCAATTCACCCCTCCACTTT. This sequence encodes CASSNGQGVNSPLHF.

The chain has TRBV3-1 (or the pseudogene TRBV3-2) and TRBJ1-6, with D maybe TRBD1 (6 bases). The V and J ends lost 6 bases and 7 bases respectively, with 13 bases between them. The CDR3 has 14 amino acids. Per germline, CDR1 LGHDT and CDR2 YNNKEL (reference sequence). The CDR3 is CASSVQGGNSPLHF. The CDR3 coding sequence is TGTGCCAGCAGTGTACAGGGCGGGAATTCACCCCTCCACTTT.

The chain joins TRBV2 to TRBJ2-6; no clear D. The CDR3 runs to 15 residues. Trimming shortened V by 1 base and J by 4 bases, and 8 bases separated the two germline ends. CDR1 and CDR2 from the germline V gene are SNHLY and FYNNEI. The CDR3 is CASSEGQSGANVLTF. The CDR3 DNA reads as TGTGCCAGCAGTGAAGGGCAGTCCGGGGCCAACGTCCTGACTTTC.

The chain recombines TRBV5-1 with TRBJ2-3, with 13 bases identical to TRBD2. Germline values: CDR1 SGHRS, CDR2 YFSETQ. Germline trimming cut 4 bases from V and 2 bases from J; bases unmatched to any gene: 7. This CDR3 spans 17 amino acids. The CDR3 DNA reads as TGCGCCAGCAGCCCCGGGACTAGCGGGGACTTCACAGATACGCAGTATTTT. Amino acid sequence: CASSPGTSGDFTDTQYF.

V and J are TRBV7-6 and TRBJ2-7; 8 bases fit TRBD2. This CDR3 region has 15 residues. V shed 4 bases, J shed 5 bases, and the junction held 10 bases outside the gene matches. Germline CDR1 SGHVS, CDR2 FNYEAQ. The DNA of the CDR3 is TGTGCCAGCAGCTCCTCTGCGGCGGGAGGTCACGAGCAGTACTTC. It yields the protein CASSSSAAGGHEQYF.

The chain has TRBV7-9 and TRBJ1-4, with 8 bases matching TRBD1. This CDR3 comprises 15 residues. Germline-derived CDR1 and CDR2 are SEHNR and FQNEAQ (reference sequence). V lost 5 bases to trimming and J lost 4 bases; unmatched junction nucleotides: 6. The CDR3 is CASSLGQAFNEKLFF. Here the CDR3 DNA reads TGTGCCAGCAGCCTGGGACAGGCGTTTAATGAAAAACTGTTTTTT.

The chain carries TRBV11-3 and TRBJ1-4, with D unclear. The germline gives CDR1 SGHNT, CDR2 YENEEA. Between the trimmed V and J ends, which lost 0 bases and 7 bases, there was a span of 3 bases. The CDR3 loop spans 12 amino acids. The CDR3 nucleotides are TGTGCCAGCAGCTTAGAGGCTGAAAAACTGTTTTTT. It is translated as CASSLEAEKLFF. The variable domain in full, completed from reference TRBV11-3 and TRBJ1-4, reads EAGVVQSPRYKIIEKKQPVAFWCNPISGHNTLYWYLQNLGQGPELLIRYENEEAVDDSQLPKDRFSAERLKGVDSTLKIQPAELGDSAVYLCASSLEAEKLFFGSGTQLSVL.

This clone was seen more than once but under ten times. The chain joins TRBV14 to TRBJ1-3; D remains ambiguous. Germline V gives CDR1 SGHDN, CDR2 FVKESK. V was cut by 2 bases and J by 3 bases, with 8 bases left in between. The CDR3 is 14 amino acids. CDR3 amino acids: CASSQLTGGNTIYF. CDR3 sequence (DNA): TGTGCCAGCAGCCAACTGACGGGTGGAAACACCATATATTTT.

The chain is built from TRBV30 and TRBJ1-4; 9 nucleotides align to TRBD1. The V gene end was trimmed by 4 bases and the J gene end by 10 bases; junction bases not matched to a gene: 16. Germline CDR1 reads GTSNPN; CDR2 reads SVGIG (reference sequence). This CDR3 comprises 16 residues. This chain's CDR3 is CAWTPQRTGVQGKLFF. The CDR3 DNA reads as TGTGCCTGGACCCCCCAGAGGACAGGGGTACAAGGAAAACTGTTTTTT.

This clone has just a few counts. The chain employs TRBV4-1 and TRBJ2-1; TRBD2 might be the D (5 bases). CDR1 is MGHRA, CDR2 YSYEKL, per germline. Trimming pared 3 bases from V and 7 bases from J, leaving 10 bases between. This CDR3 has 13 amino acids. The CDR3 loop is CASSHILGNEQFF. As DNA, the CDR3 is TGCGCCAGCAGCCATATACTAGGAAATGAGCAGTTCTTC.

A few counts support this clone. The rearrangement links TRBV7-6 to TRBJ2-5; TRBD2 aligns across 7 bases. The CDR3 sequence is 14 residues long. V trimming: 5 bases; J trimming: 5 bases; junction bases outside the gene matches: 8. Germline V gene lookup returns CDR1 SGHVS and CDR2 FNYEAQ. The CDR3 protein is CASSANVGGETQYF. The CDR3 DNA reads as TGTGCCAGCAGCGCGAATGTGGGGGGGGAGACCCAGTACTTC.

CDR3 in DNA: TGTGCCAGTAGACCCCCGGGACTAGCATCCGGGGAGCTGTTTTTT. This gives the protein CASRPPGLASGELFF. This chain connects TRBV19 to TRBJ2-2; 9 positions agree with TRBD2. Germline V gene lookup returns CDR1 LNHDA and CDR2 SQIVND (reference sequence). The CDR3 is 15 residues long. After removal of 6 bases from V and 6 bases from J, the junction contained 8 bases not matched to a gene.

This chain uses TRBV2 with TRBJ2-5, with D tentatively TRBD1 (6 bases). CDR1 is SNHLY and CDR2 is FYNNEI in the germline V gene. The CDR3 is 15 amino acids. The ends were cut back, 6 bases at V and 4 bases at J, with 18 bases in the middle. In nucleotides, the CDR3 is TGTGCCAGCAGCCAACAGGGTAGAGTCAGAGAGACCCAGTACTTC. Translating gives CASSQQGRVRETQYF.

The V gene is TRBV27, the J gene TRBJ2-7; TRBD2 matches at 12 bases. The CDR3 runs 18 residues. From germline, CDR1 is MNHEY and CDR2 SMNVEV (reference sequence). The V segment lost 0 bases and the J segment 3 bases; nucleotides outside the gene matches: 9. DNA for the CDR3: TGTGCCAGCAGTTTATCGGTTCGGACTAGCGGGGAGCGCTACGAGCAGTACTTC. Residues: CASSLSVRTSGERYEQYF.

This CDR3 reads CATRGTSPSRHNEQFF. In DNA form, the CDR3 reads TGTGCCACAAGAGGGACTAGCCCCTCGAGGCACAATGAGCAGTTCTTC. The chain has TRBV24-1 and TRBJ2-1; the match to TRBD2 covers 9 bases. This CDR3 spans 16 amino acids. The germline V gene encodes CDR1 KGHDR and CDR2 SFDVKD. V lost 10 bases, J lost 5 bases, and 14 bases stayed unmatched.

The rearrangement links TRBV5-1 to TRBJ2-3, with 8 nucleotides matching TRBD1. Germline CDR1 and CDR2: SGHRS and YFSETQ. There are 15 residues in the CDR3. V lost 4 bases to trimming and J lost 5 bases; unmatched junction nucleotides: 9. CDR3 region: CASSLEGQAVDTQYF. In DNA, the CDR3 is TGCGCCAGCAGCCTCGAGGGACAGGCTGTAGATACGCAGTATTTT.

In its sample, this clone was seen a few times. This chain connects TRBV9 to TRBJ2-7, with 9 bases aligning to TRBD1. V lost 0 bases and J lost 3; bases outside the gene matches: 7. This CDR3 comprises 16 residues. Looked up from germline, CDR1 is SGDLS and CDR2 is YYNGEE. The CDR3 spells CASSVAGQGSFYEQYF. CDR3 DNA: TGTGCCAGCAGCGTAGCGGGACAGGGTTCTTTCTACGAGCAGTACTTC. The full variable domain, its missing parts supplied by reference TRBV9 and TRBJ2-7, is DSGVTQTPKHLITATGQRVTLRCSPRSGDLSVYWYQQSLDQGLQFLIQYYNGEERAKGNILERFSAQQFPDLHSELNLSSLELGDSALYFCASSVAGQGSFYEQYFGPGTRLTVT.

The chain uses TRBV5-1 and TRBJ1-2; unclear D gene. Germline-derived CDR1 and CDR2 are SGHRS and YFSETQ. The CDR3 is 14 residues long. V lost 1 base and J lost 6, with 13 bases in between. The CDR3 DNA reads TGCGCCAGCAGCTTGAATACAGCCTATGATGGCTACACCTTC. It codes for CASSLNTAYDGYTF.

The rearrangement joins TRBV9 to TRBJ1-2; no definite D call. V was clipped by 4 bases and J by 3 bases, with 16 bases between them. Germline loops: CDR1 SGDLS, CDR2 YYNGEE. CDR3 length equals 15 residues. The CDR3 region is CASSTSPRLDYGYTF. CDR3 DNA: TGTGCCAGCAGCACTAGTCCCCGGTTGGACTATGGCTACACCTTC.

The chain links TRBV15 to TRBJ2-7, with 12 bases identical to TRBD2. V trimming: 5 bases; J trimming: 5 bases; junction bases outside the gene matches: 7. This CDR3 is 15 amino acids long. Germline V gene lookup returns CDR1 LNHNV and CDR2 YYDKDF (reference sequence). The CDR3 region has the DNA TGTGCCACCAGCGAAAGACTAGCGGGAGTTCACGAGCAGTACGTC. This sequence encodes CATSERLAGVHEQYV.

CDR3 in amino acids: CASSQPPQGASNTEAFF. The CDR3 DNA reads TGCGCCAGCAGTCAACCCCCACAGGGGGCTTCGAACACTGAAGCTTTCTTT. The rearrangement uses TRBV23-1 and TRBJ1-1, with 9 bases aligning to TRBD1. TRBV23-1 is placed among ORFs of uncertain function. The V gene end was trimmed by 2 bases and the J gene end by 1 base; junction bases not matched to a gene: 8. CDR3 length equals 17 residues.

The chain combines TRBV9 with TRBJ1-2; D not certain. The CDR3 runs 16 residues. V was shortened by 0 bases and J by 0 bases, with 12 bases between the two germline ends. Germline assignment: CDR1 SGDLS and CDR2 YYNGEE. Written as DNA, the CDR3 is TGTGCCAGCAGCGTAGGAGGAGGGCGGCCTAACTATGGCTACACCTTC. The encoded protein is CASSVGGGRPNYGYTF.

This sequence joins TRBV4-1 and TRBJ2-2, with 11 bases identical to TRBD2. Losses at the gene ends were 3 bases for V and 3 bases for J; bases not matched to a gene: 9. Germline V gives CDR1 MGHRA, CDR2 YSYEKL. This CDR3 contains 18 residues. CDR3 protein: CASSQDSGLAGHTGELFF. The CDR3 DNA reads TGCGCCAGCAGCCAGGACTCCGGACTAGCGGGCCACACCGGGGAGCTGTTTTTT.

The chain couples TRBV28 to TRBJ1-2; D is perhaps TRBD1 (6 bases). Germline assignment: CDR1 MDHEN and CDR2 SYDVKM. CDR3 length: 15 residues. Trimming left V 8 bases short and J 5 bases short, with 21 bases between. CDR3 loop: CASLPSGGAGYGYTF. As DNA, the CDR3 is TGTGCCAGCCTTCCTTCGGGGGGCGCAGGGTATGGCTACACCTTC.

The chain recombines TRBV11-3 with TRBJ1-1; D remains ambiguous. V gave up 3 bases and J gave up 4 bases, with 6 bases separating them. The length of the CDR3 is 12 residues. The germline gives CDR1 SGHNT, CDR2 YENEEA. CDR3 sequence reads: CASSFGGTEAFF. The CDR3 DNA reads TGTGCCAGCAGCTTCGGAGGCACTGAAGCTTTCTTT.

The chain employs TRBV6-5 and TRBJ2-1, with D uncertain. CDR3 length: 13 amino acids. CDR1 and CDR2 from the germline V gene are MNHEY and SVGAGI. In DNA form, the CDR3 reads TGTGTGAGTTCATTACTATTCTACAATGAGCAGTTCTTC. Translated: CVSSLLFYNEQFF.

This clone was detected a few times. The chain uses TRBV10-3 and TRBJ1-5; 7 bases match TRBD1. Germline CDR1 reads ENHRY; CDR2 reads SYGVKD. The CDR3 has 15 amino acids. V gave up 0 bases and J gave up 3 bases; unmatched junction bases: 2. CDR3: CAISESRGPNQPQHF. CDR3 nucleotide sequence: TGTGCCATCAGTGAGTCGAGGGGGCCCAATCAGCCCCAGCATTTT.

This clone came up once. V gene TRBV20-1 combines with J gene TRBJ1-5; D is undetermined. Germline values: CDR1 DFQATT, CDR2 SNEGSKA (reference sequence). CDR3 length: 13 residues. Between the trimmed V and J ends, which lost 3 bases and 0 bases, there was a span of 6 bases. The CDR3 reads CSASGYSNQPQHF. DNA of the CDR3: TGCAGTGCTAGTGGCTATAGCAATCAGCCCCAGCATTTT.

The chain has TRBV19 and TRBJ2-3; 10 bases are a match to TRBD2. This CDR3 is 15 amino acids long. V lost 7 bases to trimming and J lost 2 bases; unmatched junction nucleotides: 6. Germline values: CDR1 LNHDA, CDR2 SQIVND (reference sequence). CDR3 sequence (DNA): TGTGCCAGTACTTCTAGCGGGAGATTCACAGATACGCAGTATTTT. Encoded protein: CASTSSGRFTDTQYF.

V is TRBV7-9 and J is TRBJ2-1; D is undetermined. The CDR3 is made up of 15 amino acids. V lost 1 base, J lost 5 bases, and 12 bases lay in between. Per the germline V gene, CDR1 is SEHNR and CDR2 is FQNEAQ (reference sequence). The CDR3 DNA sequence: TGTGCCAGCAGCTTAGTAGGTAGCAAAGACAATGAGCAGTTCTTC. Translated: CASSLVGSKDNEQFF. The full variable domain, its missing parts supplied by reference TRBV7-9 and TRBJ2-1, is DTGVSQNPRHKITKRGQNVTFRCDPISEHNRLYWYRQTLGQGPEFLTYFQNEAQLEKSRLLSDRFSAERPKGSFSTLEIQRTEQGDSAMYLCASSLVGSKDNEQFFGPGTRLTVL.

This chain links TRBV19 with TRBJ1-2; 9 nucleotides agree with TRBD1. CDR1 is LNHDA and CDR2 is SQIVND in the germline V gene (reference sequence). This CDR3 comprises 15 residues. V was pared by 9 bases and J by 0 bases, with 8 bases of the junction left unmatched. For the CDR3, the DNA is TGTGCCAGCCTAGACCGGACAGGGGCTAACTATGGCTACACCTTC. Protein sequence: CASLDRTGANYGYTF.

V gene TRBV5-4 combines with J gene TRBJ2-5, with TRBD2 identical over 7 bases. The CDR3 contains 14 residues. Germline V gives CDR1 SGHNT, CDR2 YYREEE (reference sequence). J gave up 5 bases and V 4 bases, and 8 bases lay outside the gene matches. CDR3: CASSLKAGKETQYF. The CDR3 DNA reads TGTGCCAGCAGCCTTAAAGCGGGAAAGGAGACCCAGTACTTC.